This T cell receptor (beta chain) was sequenced during a study of blood T cells in healthy people across ages. The study's findings and limits: Strong correlation was found linking TCR beta diversity to naive T cell percentage.

The study recruited healthy Caucasian donors from Russia who were aged about 6 to 95. A sample-barcoded 5' primer and a J-beta primer mix were used in a second PCR of roughly 7 to 11 cycles. TCRdb re-called the 5' RACE reads with MiXCR, one entry per CDR3 protein. The profile covers about 760,000 distinct CDR3 sequences, with roughly 56% appearing a single time and around 25% taken by the ten largest. This clonotype turned up a few times. Its antigen remains unidentified. The V end was cut by 4 bases, the J end by 4 bases, with 14 bases between. The CDR3 has 15 residues. Germline assignment: CDR1 LGHNA and CDR2 YSLEER.

The chain employs TRBV4-3 and TRBJ2-1; D call uncertain. This TCR was sampled from a man in his forties or fifties in good health. The sequencing sample was made of blood. CDR3 protein: CASSLEKSVYNEQFF. In DNA form, the CDR3 reads TGCGCCAGCAGCCTTGAGAAGAGCGTATACAATGAGCAGTTCTTC.